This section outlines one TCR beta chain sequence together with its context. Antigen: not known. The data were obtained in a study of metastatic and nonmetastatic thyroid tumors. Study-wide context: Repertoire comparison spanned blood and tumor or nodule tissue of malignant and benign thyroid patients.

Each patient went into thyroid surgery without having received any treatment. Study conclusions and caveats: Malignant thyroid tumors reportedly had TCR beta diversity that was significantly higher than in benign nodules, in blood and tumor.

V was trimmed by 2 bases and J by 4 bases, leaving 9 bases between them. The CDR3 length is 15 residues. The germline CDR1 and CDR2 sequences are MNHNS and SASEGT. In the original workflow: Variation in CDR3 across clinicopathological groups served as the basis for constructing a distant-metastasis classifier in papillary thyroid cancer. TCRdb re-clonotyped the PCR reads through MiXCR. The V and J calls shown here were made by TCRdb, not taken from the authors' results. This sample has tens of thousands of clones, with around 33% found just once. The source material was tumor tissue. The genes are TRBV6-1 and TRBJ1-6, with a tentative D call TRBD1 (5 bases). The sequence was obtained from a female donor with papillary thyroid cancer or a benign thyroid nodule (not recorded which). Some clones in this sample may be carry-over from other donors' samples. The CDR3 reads CASSERGDYNSPLHF. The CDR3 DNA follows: TGTGCCAGCAGTGAACGAGGGGATTATAATTCACCCCTCCACTTT.